The 6 T cell receptor beta chains below come from one sample, sequenced in a study of blood T cells in healthy people across ages. The use of a sample-barcoded 5' primer and a J-beta primer mix characterized a second PCR of roughly 7 to 11 cycles. TCRdb ran MiXCR on the 5' RACE reads and lists one entry per CDR3 protein. This table holds fewer than 800,000 distinct CDR3 sequences, approximately 30% found once. Sequenced material: blood. These TCRs come from an elderly woman in good health.

The chain combines TRBV6-1 with TRBJ2-5; TRBD2 is a possible D gene (5 bases). V was cut by 9 bases and J by 5 bases, with 19 bases left in between. Germline CDR1 and CDR2: MNHNS and SASEGT. The CDR3 runs to 14 residues. DNA for the CDR3: TGTGCCAGTGGGCACCAAAGAGGGCGGGAGACCCAGTACTTC. Protein: CASGHQRGRETQYF.

This clonotype showed up many times. The chain carries TRBV5-6 and TRBJ1-2; 8 positions agree with TRBD1. From germline, CDR1 is SGHDT and CDR2 YYEEEE. V gave up 4 bases and J gave up 1 base; unmatched junction bases: 9. The CDR3 sequence is 16 residues long. The CDR3 sequence: CASSPAGRGLNYGYTF. CDR3 in DNA: TGTGCCAGCAGCCCTGCGGGCAGGGGGCTTAACTATGGCTACACCTTC.

This clonotype was seen only a few times. The chain employs TRBV20-1 and TRBJ1-1; a possible D gene is TRBD1 (6 bases). With 6 bases removed from V and 10 bases from J, the gap between germline ends came to 21 bases. The V gene's germline CDR1 is DFQATT and CDR2 SNEGSKA (reference sequence). CDR3 length: 13 amino acids. CDR3 loop: CSAIQHRAERAFF. The DNA of the CDR3 is TGCAGTGCGATCCAGCACAGGGCCGAGCGAGCTTTCTTT.

The table lists this clonotype with many counts. CDR3 residues: CASSLGAPYEQYF. The DNA for the CDR3 is TGTGCCAGCAGCTTAGGTGCACCCTACGAGCAGTACTTC. The chain carries TRBV7-2 and TRBJ2-7; D is undetermined. The CDR3 runs to 13 residues. The V end lost 1 base, the J end lost 2 bases, and 6 bases lay between the germline ends. The V gene's germline CDR1 is SGHTA and CDR2 FQGNSA.

The chain joins TRBV6-2 or TRBV6-3 to TRBJ1-1, with 9 nucleotides matching TRBD1. The germline V gene encodes CDR1 MNHEY and CDR2 SVGEGT. J lost 11 bases, V lost 6 bases, and 10 bases had no gene match. This CDR3 is 13 amino acids long. This CDR3 is CASRRTGTGSAFF. The CDR3 coding sequence is TGTGCCAGCAGACGAACCGGGACAGGGTCTGCTTTCTTT.

This clonotype was detected ten times or more. V and J are TRBV15 and TRBJ2-3; D is undetermined. V dropped 4 bases and J dropped 3 bases, with 17 bases sitting between them. The CDR3 loop spans 16 amino acids. Per germline, CDR1 LNHNV and CDR2 YYDKDF (reference sequence). CDR3 sequence: CATSTHRGIGTDTQYF. In DNA form, the CDR3 reads TGTGCCACCAGCACCCATCGTGGGATTGGGACAGATACGCAGTATTTT.